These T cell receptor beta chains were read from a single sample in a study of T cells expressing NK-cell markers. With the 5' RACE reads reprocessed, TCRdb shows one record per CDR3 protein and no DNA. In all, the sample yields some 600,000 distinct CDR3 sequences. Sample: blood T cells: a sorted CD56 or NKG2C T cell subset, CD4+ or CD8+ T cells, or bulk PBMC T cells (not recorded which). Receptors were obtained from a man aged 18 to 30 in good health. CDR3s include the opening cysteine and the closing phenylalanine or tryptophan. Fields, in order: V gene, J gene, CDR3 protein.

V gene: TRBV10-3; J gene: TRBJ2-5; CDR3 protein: CAISEGGPETQYF
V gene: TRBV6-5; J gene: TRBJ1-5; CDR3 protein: CASSKGGGSQPQHF
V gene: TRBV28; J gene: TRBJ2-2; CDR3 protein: CASRASNTGELFF
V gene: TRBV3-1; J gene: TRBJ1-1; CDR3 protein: CASSAARLNTEAFF
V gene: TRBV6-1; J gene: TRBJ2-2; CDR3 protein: CAIMQGFTGELFF
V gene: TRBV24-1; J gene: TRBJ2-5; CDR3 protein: CATSGDASGTQYF
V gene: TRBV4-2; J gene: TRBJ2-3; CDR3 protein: CASSAKESSYTDTQYF
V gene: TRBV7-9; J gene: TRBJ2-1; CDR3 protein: CASSSVLAGGRGEQFF
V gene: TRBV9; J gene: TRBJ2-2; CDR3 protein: CASSVGTSGNTGELFF
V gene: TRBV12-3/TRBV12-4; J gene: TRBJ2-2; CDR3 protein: CASSFNGNTGELFF
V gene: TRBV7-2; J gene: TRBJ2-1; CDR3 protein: CASSSGTGPYNEQFF
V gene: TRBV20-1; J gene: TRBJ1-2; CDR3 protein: CSARDYRGWGYTF
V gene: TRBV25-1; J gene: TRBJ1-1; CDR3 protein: CASQGQEGTEAFF
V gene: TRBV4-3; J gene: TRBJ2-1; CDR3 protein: CASSQGSLAGPISSYNEQFF
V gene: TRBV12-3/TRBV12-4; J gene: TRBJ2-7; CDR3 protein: CATRGSSYEQYF
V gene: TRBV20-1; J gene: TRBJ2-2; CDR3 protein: CSARRQGPGELFF
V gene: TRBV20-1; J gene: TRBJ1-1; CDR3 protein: CSARQGHGRTEAFF
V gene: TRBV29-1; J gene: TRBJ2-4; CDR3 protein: CSVGQGPITKNIQYF
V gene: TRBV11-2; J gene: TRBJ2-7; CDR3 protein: CASTLWRDISYEQYF
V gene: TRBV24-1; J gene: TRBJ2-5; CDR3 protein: CATGVGASVSPETQYF
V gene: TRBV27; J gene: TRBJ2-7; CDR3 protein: CASSPELVGDEQYF
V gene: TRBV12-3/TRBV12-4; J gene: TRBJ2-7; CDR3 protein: CASSPFSGSYEQYF
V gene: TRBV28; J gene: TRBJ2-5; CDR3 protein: CASSLSGSGLETQYF
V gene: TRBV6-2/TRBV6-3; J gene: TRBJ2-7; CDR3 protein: CASSYSSARQGAEQYF
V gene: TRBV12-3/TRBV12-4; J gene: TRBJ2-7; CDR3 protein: CASSLASWQYF
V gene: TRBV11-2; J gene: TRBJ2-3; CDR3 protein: CASSPRLAGGVISTDTQYF
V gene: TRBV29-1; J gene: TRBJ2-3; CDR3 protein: CSVFSRGSRPDTQYF
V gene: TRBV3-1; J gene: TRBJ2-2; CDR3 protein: CASSLQVSGELFF
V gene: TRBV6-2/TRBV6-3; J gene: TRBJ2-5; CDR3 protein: CASSYRDRPSETQYF
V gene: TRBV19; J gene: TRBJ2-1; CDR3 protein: CASSISSSDEQFF
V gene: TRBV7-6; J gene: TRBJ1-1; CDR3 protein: CASSLTGTNTEAFF
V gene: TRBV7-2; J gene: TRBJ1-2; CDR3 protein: CASSLGTSNYGYTF
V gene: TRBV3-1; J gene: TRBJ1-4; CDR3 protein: CASSQPSATNEKLFF
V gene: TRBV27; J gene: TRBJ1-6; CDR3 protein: CASSSSRDRVGSPLHF
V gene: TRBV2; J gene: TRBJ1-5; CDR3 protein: CASSGELGQPQHF
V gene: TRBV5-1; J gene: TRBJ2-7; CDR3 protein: CASSLGDASRSYEQYF
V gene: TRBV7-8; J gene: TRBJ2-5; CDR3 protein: CASSRDRITETQYF
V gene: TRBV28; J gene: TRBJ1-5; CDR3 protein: CASSLRQGVGNQPQHF
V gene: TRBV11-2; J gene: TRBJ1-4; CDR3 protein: CASSLMSGRLLGEKLFF
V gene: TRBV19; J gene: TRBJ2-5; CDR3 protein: CASKSQGETQYF
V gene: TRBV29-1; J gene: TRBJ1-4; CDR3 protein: CSVGDRALPGLEKLFF
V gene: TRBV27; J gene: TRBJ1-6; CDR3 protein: CASSLSRYNSPLHF
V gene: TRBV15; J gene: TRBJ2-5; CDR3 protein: CATSRDGRQGGTQYF
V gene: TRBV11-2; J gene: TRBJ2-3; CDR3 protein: CASSSIAASGSPAADTQYF
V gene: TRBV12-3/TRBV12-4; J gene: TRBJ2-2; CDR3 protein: CASRGLPRGTGELFF
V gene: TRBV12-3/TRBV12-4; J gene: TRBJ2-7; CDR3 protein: CASCSTPGREQYF
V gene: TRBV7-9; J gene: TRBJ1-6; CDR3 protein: CASSLDVDRAYNSPLHF
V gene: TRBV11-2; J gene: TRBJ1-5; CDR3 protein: CASSLDVTLSNQPQHF
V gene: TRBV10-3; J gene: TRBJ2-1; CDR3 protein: CAISEKIAVLQDEQFF
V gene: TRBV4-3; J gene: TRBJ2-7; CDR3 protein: CASSQDAGTATYEQYF
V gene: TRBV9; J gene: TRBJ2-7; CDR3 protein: CASNPYETSSYEQYF
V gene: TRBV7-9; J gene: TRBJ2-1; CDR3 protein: CASSLRSGRVHEQFF
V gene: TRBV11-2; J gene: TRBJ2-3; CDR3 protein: CASRIQGFRADTQYF
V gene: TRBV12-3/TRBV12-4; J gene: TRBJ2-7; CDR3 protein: CASSSTGVRTYEQYF
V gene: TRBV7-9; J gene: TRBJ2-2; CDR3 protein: CASSLRGRAPNTGELFF